This TCR beta chain was retrieved from a study of CD4+ T cells in melanoma. This clone was detected only a few times. Germline V gene sequence: CDR1 LNHDA, CDR2 SQIVND (reference sequence). The CDR3 consists of 18 residues. Trimming removed 3 bases at V and 4 bases at J, with 24 bases between. Repertoires were generated with immunoSEQ multiplex PCR, while TCRdb's copy carries only in-frame clones and drops some. The sample consists of 15,000 to 20,000 clones, 83% of them appearing once. This sequence joins TRBV19 and TRBJ1-1; D may be TRBD1 (6 bases). Sequencing was done on a sample of cells from a culture (not recorded whether cultured in vitro). The source of this sequence is a human donor with melanoma. The CDR3 loop is CASSIGGGVFDTLTEAFF. CDR3 DNA sequence: TGTGCCAGTAGTATTGGAGGGGGGGTTTTTGACACACTCACTGAAGCTTTCTTT.